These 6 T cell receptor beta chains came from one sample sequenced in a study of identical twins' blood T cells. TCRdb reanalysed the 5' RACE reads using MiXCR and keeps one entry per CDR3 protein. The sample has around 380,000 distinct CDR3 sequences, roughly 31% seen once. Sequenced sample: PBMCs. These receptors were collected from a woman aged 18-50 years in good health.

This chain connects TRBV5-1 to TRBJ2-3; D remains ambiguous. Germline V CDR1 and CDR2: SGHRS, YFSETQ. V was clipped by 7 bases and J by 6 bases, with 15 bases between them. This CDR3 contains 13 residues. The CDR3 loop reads CASSPNPRDTQYF. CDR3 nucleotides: TGCGCCAGCTCCCCTAATCCTCGGGATACGCAGTATTTT. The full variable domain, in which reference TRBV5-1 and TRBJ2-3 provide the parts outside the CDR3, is KAGVTQTPRYLIKTRGQQVTLSCSPISGHRSVSWYQQTPGQGLQFLFEYFSETQRNKGNFPGRFSGRQFSNSRSEMNVSTLELGDSALYLCASSPNPRDTQYFGPGTRLTVL.

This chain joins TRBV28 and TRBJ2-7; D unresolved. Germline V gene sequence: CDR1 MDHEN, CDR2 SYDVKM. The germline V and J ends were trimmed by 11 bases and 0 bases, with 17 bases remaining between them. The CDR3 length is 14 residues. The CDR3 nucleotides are TGTGCCGTCTCAGGCCCAGGCTTCTCCTACGAGCAGTACTTC. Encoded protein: CAVSGPGFSYEQYF.

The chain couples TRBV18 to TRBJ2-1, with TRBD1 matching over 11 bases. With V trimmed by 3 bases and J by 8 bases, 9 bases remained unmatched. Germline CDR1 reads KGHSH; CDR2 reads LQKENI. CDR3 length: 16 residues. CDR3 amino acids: CASSPTGTGGVDEQFF. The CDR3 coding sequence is TGTGCCAGCTCACCTACAGGGACAGGGGGAGTGGATGAGCAGTTCTTC. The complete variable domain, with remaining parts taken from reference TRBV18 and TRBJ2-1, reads NAGVMQNPRHLVRRRGQEARLRCSPMKGHSHVYWYRQLPEEGLKFMVYLQKENIIDESGMPKERFSAEFPKEGPSILRIQQVVRGDSAAYFCASSPTGTGGVDEQFFGPGTRLTVL.

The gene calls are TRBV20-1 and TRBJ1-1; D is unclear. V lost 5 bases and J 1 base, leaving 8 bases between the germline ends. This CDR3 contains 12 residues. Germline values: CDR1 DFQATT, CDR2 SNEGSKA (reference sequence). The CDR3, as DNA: TGCAGTGCTCCTACATGGAACACTGAAGCTTTCTTT. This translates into CSAPTWNTEAFF.

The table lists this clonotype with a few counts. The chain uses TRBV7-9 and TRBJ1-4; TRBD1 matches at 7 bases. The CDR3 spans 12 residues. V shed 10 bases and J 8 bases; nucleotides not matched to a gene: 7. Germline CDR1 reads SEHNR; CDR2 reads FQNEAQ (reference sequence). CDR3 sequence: CATEGADEKLFF. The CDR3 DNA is TGTGCCACGGAGGGGGCAGACGAAAAACTGTTTTTT.

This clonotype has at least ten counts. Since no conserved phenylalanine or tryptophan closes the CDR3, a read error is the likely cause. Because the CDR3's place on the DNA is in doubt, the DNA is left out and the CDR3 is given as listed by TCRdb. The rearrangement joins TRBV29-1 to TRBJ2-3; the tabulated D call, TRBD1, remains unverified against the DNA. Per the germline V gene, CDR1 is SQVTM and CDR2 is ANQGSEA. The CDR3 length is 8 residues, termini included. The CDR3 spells CSAEGVLL.